This record concerns one TCR beta chain sequence. Its antigen is not known. These data come from a study of monozygotic twins with inflammatory bowel disease. Study observations and caveats: TCRbeta inverse Simpson diversity was decreased in IBD patients versus healthy co-twins.

This CDR3 contains 15 residues. CDR1 and CDR2 from the germline V gene are KGHSH and LQKENI. Skipping T cell sorting, the study isolated total RNA directly from whole blood. The authors made each sample's cDNA in eight separate reactions. TCRdb re-called the 5' RACE reads and catalogs CDR3 proteins one per entry, DNA excluded. This repertoire comprises some 330,000 distinct CDR3 sequences; its ten largest clones make up roughly 5.8%. The chain recombines TRBV18 with TRBJ2-1. The origin of this receptor is a human donor with ulcerative colitis or Crohn's disease, or a healthy co-twin of an affected twin (not recorded which). The sequenced sample consisted of blood. Here the CDR3 reads CASSPPNQQINEQFF.